This note documents a single T cell receptor (beta chain) sequence. As yet, its antigen is unknown. Germline values: CDR1 LNHNV, CDR2 YYDKDF (reference sequence). V shed 2 bases and J shed 0 bases, with 11 bases lying between them. This CDR3 contains 16 residues. Clones were read by immunoSEQ multiplex PCR, and TCRdb kept only the in-frame ones, dropping some. This table holds thousands of clones, around two thirds found once. The sample belongs to a study of CD8 T cell repertoires and HIV-1 epitope variants. Across the study: Separate wells received one of Twenty-five Gag or Nef variant peptides. Tested: three Gag epitope families, Nef HW9 and YT9. IL-2, IL-7 and IL-15 were added on days 3 and 7 of 10-day cultures. Study outcomes and limitations: The assay identified only TCR beta chains of antigen-proliferating T cells.

This chain connects TRBV15 to TRBJ1-5; D not resolved. This clonotype was obtained from a male donor with HIV. Specimen: cultured CD8+ T cells derived from PBMCs. CDR3 sequence (DNA): TGTGCCACCAGCAGAACCCGGACGGATAGCAATCAGCCCCAGCATTTT. The encoded protein is CATSRTRTDSNQPQHF. Full variable domain (rest looked up from reference TRBV15 and TRBJ1-5): DAMVIQNPRYQVTQFGKPVTLSCSQTLNHNVMYWYQQKSSQAPKLLFHYYDKDFNNEADTPDNFQSRRPNTSFCFLDIRSPGLGDTAMYLCATSRTRTDSNQPQHFGDGTRLSIL.